This TCR beta chain was observed in a study of T cells in Graves' hyperthyroidism and ophthalmopathy. Findings of the study overall: In simple terms, a model built on 13 V-J features told ophthalmopathy apart from stable hyperthyroidism.

Germline assignment: CDR1 SGHRS and CDR2 YFSETQ. The CDR3 contains 15 residues. Between the trimmed V and J ends, which lost 4 bases and 3 bases, there was a span of 13 bases. This clonotype showed up many times. The antigen is not known. PBMCs were derived from about 9.1 ml fresh peripheral blood. Regions amplified from RNA transcripts were the TCR beta CDR3 regions. The HTBI primer set drove a first-round RT-PCR of the TCR CDR3. Each CDR3 protein is one row after TCRdb ran MiXCR on the multiplex PCR reads. This table holds some 600,000 distinct CDR3 sequences, approximately 13% found once. The rearrangement uses TRBV5-1 and TRBJ2-2; perhaps TRBD1 as D (6 bases). The sequence was collected from a woman aged 25-40 years with Graves' hyperthyroidism that later progressed to Graves' ophthalmopathy. The sequenced sample consisted of blood. CDR3 protein: CASSGGSGYTGELFF. The CDR3 DNA reads as TGCGCCAGCAGCGGGGGCAGCGGATACACCGGGGAGCTGTTTTTT.